The 17 T cell receptor beta chains listed next were all sequenced from one sample in a study of OX40 agonist ivuxolimab in advanced cancers. TCRdb's copy holds only in-frame clones and misses some; the assay was immunoSEQ multiplex PCR. The sample shows roughly 60,000 clones, around nine tenths of them seen only once. The starting material was CD4+ or CD8+ T cells sorted from blood, obtained in a trial of the OX40 agonist ivuxolimab. These TCRs come from an adult with an advanced solid tumor such as melanoma, head and neck, liver or kidney cancer.

The chain joins TRBV28 to TRBJ1-1, with D perhaps TRBD1 (6 bases). The CDR3 sequence is 14 residues long. CDR1 MDHEN and CDR2 SYDVKM come from the germline V gene. V was pared by 5 bases and J by 0 bases, with 10 bases between. CDR3 residues: CASSPGHLNTEAFF. The CDR3 DNA is TGTGCCAGCAGTCCGGGACACTTGAACACTGAAGCTTTCTTT.

The V gene is TRBV5-4, the J gene TRBJ2-1, with 13 bases matching TRBD2. This CDR3 spans 19 amino acids. Germline assignment: CDR1 SGHNT and CDR2 YYREEE (reference sequence). Losses at the gene ends were 2 bases for V and 2 bases for J; bases not matched to a gene: 10. The CDR3 loop reads CASSFRTSGRVAPYNEQFF. CDR3 in DNA: TGTGCCAGCAGCTTCCGGACTAGCGGGAGAGTGGCGCCCTACAATGAGCAGTTCTTC.

This clone was observed a handful of times. For the CDR3, the DNA is TGTGCCAGCAGCACCCAACAGGGGGTACTCGAGCAGTACTTC. Its translation: CASSTQQGVLEQYF. J is TRBJ2-7 and V is TRBV7-2; 8 bases are shared with TRBD1. The CDR3 sequence is 14 residues long. Germline CDR1 is SGHTA and CDR2 is FQGNSA. The J segment lost 6 bases and the V segment lost 5 bases, leaving 9 bases of the junction unmatched.

The chain carries TRBV7-6 and TRBJ2-5; TRBD2 might be the D (6 bases). The V end was cut by 8 bases, the J end by 4 bases, with 20 bases between. The CDR3 is 15 residues long. Germline assignment: CDR1 SGHVS and CDR2 FNYEAQ. The CDR3 is CASGMGSGVGETQYF. CDR3 nucleotide sequence: TGTGCCAGCGGTATGGGGTCGGGAGTGGGAGAGACCCAGTACTTC.

The chain carries TRBV11-2 and TRBJ2-7; 8 positions match TRBD1. This CDR3 is built from 14 residues. Per the germline V gene, CDR1 is SGHAT and CDR2 is FQNNGV. After removal of 2 bases from V and 1 base from J, the junction contained 1 base not matched to a gene. The CDR3 sequence: CASSLRDRSYEQYF. The CDR3, as DNA: TGTGCCAGCAGCTTAAGGGACAGGTCCTACGAGCAGTACTTC.

V usage is TRBV9 and J usage is TRBJ2-4, with 8 bases aligning to TRBD1. The CDR3 runs 18 residues. CDR1 is SGDLS and CDR2 is YYNGEE in the germline V gene. V was pared by 0 bases and J by 0 bases, with 8 bases of the junction left unmatched. Here the CDR3 DNA reads TGTGCCAGCAGCGTAGGAGGAACAGGGGGGTTAGCCAAAAACATTCAGTACTTC. Translated: CASSVGGTGGLAKNIQYF.

V usage is TRBV28 and J usage is TRBJ1-5, with 8 nucleotides matching TRBD1. The junction had 5 bases not matched to a gene; V was cut back by 6 bases and J by 4 bases. The CDR3 contains 14 residues. CDR1 and CDR2 from the germline V gene are MDHEN and SYDVKM. CDR3 residues: CASSRTGLNQPQHF. The CDR3 DNA is TGTGCCAGCAGCCGGACAGGGCTTAATCAGCCCCAGCATTTT.

The gene calls are TRBV10-3 and TRBJ2-5, with TRBD1 identical over 10 bases. The CDR3 has 13 residues. Germline V gene sequence: CDR1 ENHRY, CDR2 SYGVKD. The J segment lost 5 bases and the V segment lost 6 bases, leaving 3 bases of the junction unmatched. CDR3 region: CAIRGQGMETQYF. CDR3 bases: TGTGCCATCAGGGGACAGGGGATGGAGACCCAGTACTTC.

The chain combines TRBV11-2 with TRBJ2-7; 12 bases line up with TRBD2. The CDR3 covers 14 residues. V dropped 5 bases and J dropped 7; count of bases not matched to a gene: 6. CDR1 SGHAT and CDR2 FQNNGV come from the germline V gene. The CDR3 nucleotides read TGTGCCAGCAGCATGCTAGCGGGAGGGCGAGAGCAGTACTTC. It is translated as CASSMLAGGREQYF.

The table lists this clone with a count of one. The chain carries TRBV7-8 and TRBJ2-1; 7 bases agree with TRBD2. CDR1 SGHVS and CDR2 FQNEAQ come from the germline V gene. V gave up 2 bases and J gave up 3 bases; unmatched junction bases: 4. The CDR3 is 15 residues long. The CDR3 DNA sequence: TGTGCCAGCAGCTTACGGCTAGCGGACTACAATGAGCAGTTCTTC. This translates into CASSLRLADYNEQFF.

The CDR3 loop is CASSYPQGRESNEQFF. CDR3 DNA sequence: TGTGCCAGCAGTTACCCCCAGGGCAGGGAAAGCAATGAGCAGTTCTTC. This chain uses TRBV6-6 with TRBJ2-1; a possible D gene is TRBD1 (5 bases). The germline V and J ends were trimmed by 2 bases and 6 bases, with 17 bases remaining between them. Per the germline V gene, CDR1 is MNHNY and CDR2 is SVGAGI (reference sequence). The CDR3 sequence is 16 residues long.

This clone came up a few times. The CDR3 bases are TGTGCCAGCAGTTCCTGGGGTAACCAAGAGACCCAGTACTTC. The encoded protein is CASSSWGNQETQYF. The gene calls are TRBV27 and TRBJ2-5; D is ambiguous. Germline loops: CDR1 MNHEY, CDR2 SMNVEV (reference sequence). V lost 4 bases and J 0 bases, leaving 9 bases between the germline ends. The CDR3 spans 14 residues.

The rearrangement uses TRBV7-8 and TRBJ2-2; 8 nucleotides line up with TRBD1. The V and J ends lost 4 bases and 5 bases, in that order; junction bases with no gene match: 9. The CDR3 is 16 residues long. Germline CDR1 and CDR2: SGHVS and FQNEAQ. The CDR3 coding sequence is TGTGCCAGCAGCTCCGGACAGGGAGGAATAACCGGGGAGCTGTTTTTT. Translation gives CASSSGQGGITGELFF. Drawing the rest from reference TRBV7-8 and TRBJ2-2, the complete variable domain is GAGVSQSPRYKVAKRGQDVALRCDPISGHVSLFWYQQALGQGPEFLTYFQNEAQLDKSGLPSDRFFAERPEGSVSTLKIQRTQQEDSAVYLCASSSGQGGITGELFFGEGSRLTVL.

V gene TRBV4-2 combines with J gene TRBJ2-5; 7 bases line up with TRBD2. V shed 3 bases and J 4 bases; nucleotides not matched to a gene: 2. CDR3 length: 13 residues. CDR1 is LGHNA, CDR2 YNFKEQ, per germline. In nucleotides, the CDR3 is TGTGCCAGCAGCCATCCTAGCGGAGAGACCCAGTACTTC. Protein: CASSHPSGETQYF.

The chain combines TRBV28 with TRBJ2-7; D ambiguous. CDR3 length equals 12 residues. V lost 5 bases and J lost 6, with 11 bases in between. Germline CDR1 reads MDHEN; CDR2 reads SYDVKM. The CDR3, as DNA: TGTGCCAGCAGTCCCACCCGGCGCGAGCAGTACTTC. Its translation is CASSPTRREQYF.

The gene calls are TRBV6-4 and TRBJ2-6; D unresolved. Trimming took 8 bases from V and 0 from J, leaving 8 bases between them. In germline, CDR1 is MRHNA, CDR2 SNTAGT. This CDR3 is built from 14 residues. The CDR3 reads CASALDSGANVLTF. The CDR3 nucleotides are TGTGCCAGCGCTTTAGACTCTGGGGCCAACGTCCTGACTTTC.

The chain is built from TRBV19 and TRBJ2-6, with TRBD1 identical over 8 bases. V trimming: 6 bases; J trimming: 1 base; junction bases outside the gene matches: 8. Per germline, CDR1 LNHDA and CDR2 SQIVND (reference sequence). The CDR3 covers 17 residues. CDR3 coding DNA: TGTGCCAGTAGGTTCCCGGGACAGGATTCTGGGGCCAACGTCCTGACTTTC. This codes for CASRFPGQDSGANVLTF.